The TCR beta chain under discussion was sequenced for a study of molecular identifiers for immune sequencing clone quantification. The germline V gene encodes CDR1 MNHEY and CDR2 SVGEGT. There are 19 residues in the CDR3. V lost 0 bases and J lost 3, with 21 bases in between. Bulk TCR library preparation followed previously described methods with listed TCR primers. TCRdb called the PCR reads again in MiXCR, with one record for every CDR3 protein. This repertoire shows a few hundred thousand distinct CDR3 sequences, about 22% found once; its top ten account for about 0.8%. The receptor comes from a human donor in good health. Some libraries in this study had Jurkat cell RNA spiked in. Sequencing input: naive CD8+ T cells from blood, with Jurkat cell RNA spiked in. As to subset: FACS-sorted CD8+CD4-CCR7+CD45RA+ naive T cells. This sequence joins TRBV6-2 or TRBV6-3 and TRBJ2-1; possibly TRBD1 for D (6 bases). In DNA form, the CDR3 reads TGTGCCAGCAGTTACTCGACAGGAGGATTCCGGATTAGCTACAATGAGCAGTTCTTC. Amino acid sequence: CASSYSTGGFRISYNEQFF.